This T cell receptor (beta chain) was found in a study of cytomegalovirus exposure and HLA in healthy donors. Across the whole study: In a later analysis, it was reported that the approximately 120 validation repertoires had been produced on the same platform as the roughly 700 repertoires belonging to the first cohort.

The donors were in the roughly 120-subject validation cohort; that cohort was separate from the approximately 700-subject first cohort. The assay was immunoSEQ multiplex PCR, and TCRdb's table has in-frame clones only and misses some. The sample carries tens of thousands of clones, approximately 81% recorded once. Between the trimmed V and J ends, which lost 10 bases and 4 bases, there was a span of 21 bases. Germline V CDR1 and CDR2: SGHRS, YFSETQ. The CDR3 has 15 residues. The rearrangement links TRBV5-1 to TRBJ1-3; D gene ambiguous. The clonotype was recovered from a woman aged 18-29 years in good health and CMV-seropositive. The sequenced material came from PBMCs. The CDR3 coding sequence is TGCGCCGCCTACAAGACGGGTACTACCGGAAACACCATATATTTT. Protein sequence: CAAYKTGTTGNTIYF.